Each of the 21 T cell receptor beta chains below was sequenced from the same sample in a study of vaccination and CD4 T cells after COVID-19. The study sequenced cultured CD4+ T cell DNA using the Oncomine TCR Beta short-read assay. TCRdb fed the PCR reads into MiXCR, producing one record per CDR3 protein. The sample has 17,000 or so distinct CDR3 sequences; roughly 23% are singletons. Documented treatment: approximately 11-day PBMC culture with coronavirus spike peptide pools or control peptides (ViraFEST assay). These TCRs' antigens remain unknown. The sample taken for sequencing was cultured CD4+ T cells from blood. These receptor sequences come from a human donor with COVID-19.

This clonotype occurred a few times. The CDR3 nucleotides read TGTGCCCTCTCCGACTCGGGAGGCAATCAGCCCCAGCATTTT. This codes for CALSDSGGNQPQHF. This chain connects TRBV6-1 to TRBJ1-5, with D hard to call. Trimming took off 11 bases at V and 2 bases at J, with 16 bases between the two ends. This CDR3 comprises 14 residues. Germline CDR1 and CDR2: MNHNS and SASEGT.

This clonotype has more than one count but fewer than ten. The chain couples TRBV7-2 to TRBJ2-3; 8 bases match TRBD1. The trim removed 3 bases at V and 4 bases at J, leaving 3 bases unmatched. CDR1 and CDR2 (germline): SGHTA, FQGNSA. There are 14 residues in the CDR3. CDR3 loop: CASSFSRGPDTQYF. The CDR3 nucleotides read TGTGCCAGCAGCTTCTCCAGGGGGCCAGATACGCAGTATTTT.

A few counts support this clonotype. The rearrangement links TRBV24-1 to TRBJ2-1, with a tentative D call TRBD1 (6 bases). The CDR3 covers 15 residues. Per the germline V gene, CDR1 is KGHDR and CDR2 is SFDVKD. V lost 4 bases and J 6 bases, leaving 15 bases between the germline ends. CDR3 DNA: TGTGCCACCAGTGACCAATCCAGGGGATCCAATGAGCAGTTCTTC. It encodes CATSDQSRGSNEQFF.

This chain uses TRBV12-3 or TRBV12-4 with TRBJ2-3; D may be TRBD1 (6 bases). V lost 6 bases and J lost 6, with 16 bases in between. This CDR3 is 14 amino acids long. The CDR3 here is CASRPRDTADTQYF. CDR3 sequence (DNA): TGTGCCAGCAGGCCTAGGGACACCGCGGATACGCAGTATTTT.

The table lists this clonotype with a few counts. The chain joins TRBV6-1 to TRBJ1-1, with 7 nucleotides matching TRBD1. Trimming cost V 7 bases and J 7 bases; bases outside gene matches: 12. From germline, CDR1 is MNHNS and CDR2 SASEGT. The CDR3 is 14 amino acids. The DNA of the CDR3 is TGTGCCAGCAATTGGGGACAGACCTCCAGTGAAGCTTTCTTT. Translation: CASNWGQTSSEAFF.

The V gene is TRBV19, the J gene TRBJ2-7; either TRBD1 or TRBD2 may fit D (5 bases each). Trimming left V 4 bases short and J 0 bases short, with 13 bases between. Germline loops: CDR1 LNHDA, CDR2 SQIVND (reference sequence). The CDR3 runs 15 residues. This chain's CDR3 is CASSTGTASSYEQYF. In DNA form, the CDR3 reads TGTGCCAGTAGTACAGGGACGGCGAGCTCCTACGAGCAGTACTTC.

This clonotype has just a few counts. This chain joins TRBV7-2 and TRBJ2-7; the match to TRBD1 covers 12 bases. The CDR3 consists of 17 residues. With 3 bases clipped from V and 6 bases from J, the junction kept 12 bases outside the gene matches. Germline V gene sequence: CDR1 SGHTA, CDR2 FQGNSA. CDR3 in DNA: TGTGCCAGCAGCTTGGCTTTAAGGGACAGGGGGCTGAGCGAGCAGTACTTC. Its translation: CASSLALRDRGLSEQYF.

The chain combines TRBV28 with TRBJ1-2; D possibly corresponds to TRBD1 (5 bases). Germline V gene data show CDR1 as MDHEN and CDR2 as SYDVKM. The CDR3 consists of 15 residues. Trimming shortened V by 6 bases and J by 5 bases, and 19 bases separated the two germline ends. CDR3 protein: CASRRPGPSGYGYTF. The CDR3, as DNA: TGTGCCAGCAGGAGGCCGGGGCCCTCGGGGTATGGCTACACCTTC.

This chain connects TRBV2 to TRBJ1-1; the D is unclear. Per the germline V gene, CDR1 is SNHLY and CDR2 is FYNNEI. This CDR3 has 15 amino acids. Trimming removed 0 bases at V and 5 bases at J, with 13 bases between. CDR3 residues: CASSEARGDGTEAFF. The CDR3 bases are TGTGCCAGCAGTGAAGCTCGTGGGGATGGGACTGAAGCTTTCTTT. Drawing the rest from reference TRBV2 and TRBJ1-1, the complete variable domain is EPEVTQTPSHQVTQMGQEVILRCVPISNHLYFYWYRQILGQKVEFLVSFYNNEISEKSEIFDDQFSVERPDGSNFTLKIRSTKLEDSAMYFCASSEARGDGTEAFFGQGTRLTVV.

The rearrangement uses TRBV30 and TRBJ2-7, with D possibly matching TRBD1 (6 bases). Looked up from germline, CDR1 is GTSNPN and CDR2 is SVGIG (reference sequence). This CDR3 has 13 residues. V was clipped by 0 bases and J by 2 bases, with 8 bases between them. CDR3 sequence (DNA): TGTGCCTGGAGTGTTGGGGGCACCTACGAGCAGTACTTC. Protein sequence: CAWSVGGTYEQYF.

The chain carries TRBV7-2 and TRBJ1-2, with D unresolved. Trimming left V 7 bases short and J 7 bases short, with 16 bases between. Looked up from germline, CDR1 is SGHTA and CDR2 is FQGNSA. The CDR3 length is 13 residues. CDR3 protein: CASTKADVSGYTF. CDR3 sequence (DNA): TGTGCCAGCACCAAAGCGGACGTCTCTGGCTACACCTTC. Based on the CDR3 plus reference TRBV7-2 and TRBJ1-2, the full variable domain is GAGVSQSPSNKVTEKGKDVELRCDPISGHTALYWYRQSLGQGLEFLIYFQGNSAPDKSGLPSDRFSAERTGGSVSTLTIQRTQQEDSAVYLCASTKADVSGYTFGSGTRLTVV.

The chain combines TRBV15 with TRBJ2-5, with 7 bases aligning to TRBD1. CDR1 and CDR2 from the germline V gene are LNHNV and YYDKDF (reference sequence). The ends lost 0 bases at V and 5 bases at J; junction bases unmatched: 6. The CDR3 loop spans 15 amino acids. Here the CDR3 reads CATSRDGQVSETQYF. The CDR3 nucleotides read TGTGCCACCAGCAGAGACGGACAGGTCTCCGAGACCCAGTACTTC.

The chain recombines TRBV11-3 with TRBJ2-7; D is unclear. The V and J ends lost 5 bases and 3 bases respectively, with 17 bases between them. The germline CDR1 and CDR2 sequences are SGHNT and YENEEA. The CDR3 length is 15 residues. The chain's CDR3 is CASSPYGVNSYEQYF. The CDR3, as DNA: TGTGCCAGCAGCCCGTACGGCGTAAACAGCTACGAGCAGTACTTC.

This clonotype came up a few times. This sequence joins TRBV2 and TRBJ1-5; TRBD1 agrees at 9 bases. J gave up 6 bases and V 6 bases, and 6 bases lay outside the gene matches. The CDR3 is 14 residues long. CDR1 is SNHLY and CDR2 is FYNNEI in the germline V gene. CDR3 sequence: CASRTGGMSQPQHF. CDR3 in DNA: TGTGCCAGCAGAACAGGGGGCATGAGTCAGCCCCAGCATTTT.

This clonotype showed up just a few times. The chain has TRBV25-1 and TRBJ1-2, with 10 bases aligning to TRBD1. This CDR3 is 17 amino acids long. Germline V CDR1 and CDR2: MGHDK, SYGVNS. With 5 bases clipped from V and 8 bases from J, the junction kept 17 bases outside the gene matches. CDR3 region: CASSLWSRTGGAIGYTF. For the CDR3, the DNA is TGTGCCAGCAGTCTGTGGAGCCGGACAGGGGGGGCGATCGGCTACACCTTC.

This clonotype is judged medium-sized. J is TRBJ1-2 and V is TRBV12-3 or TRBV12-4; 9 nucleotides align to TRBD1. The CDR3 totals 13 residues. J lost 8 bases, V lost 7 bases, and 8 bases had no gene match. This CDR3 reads CASNQDRGNGYTF. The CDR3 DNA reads TGTGCCAGCAACCAGGACAGGGGAAACGGCTACACCTTC.

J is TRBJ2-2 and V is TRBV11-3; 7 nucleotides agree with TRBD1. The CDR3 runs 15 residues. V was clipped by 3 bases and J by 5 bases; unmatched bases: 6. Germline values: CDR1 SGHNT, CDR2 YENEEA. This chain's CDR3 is CASSFGTAITGELFF. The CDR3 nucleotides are TGTGCCAGCAGCTTCGGGACAGCTATAACCGGGGAGCTGTTTTTT.

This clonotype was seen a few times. The CDR3 nucleotides are TGTGCCAGCAGTTTAGCTCCGGGCGCCGGGATAGGGAACACTGAAGCTTTCTTT. Translated: CASSLAPGAGIGNTEAFF. This chain joins TRBV12-3 or TRBV12-4 and TRBJ1-1; D remains unclear. With 0 bases removed from V and 1 base from J, the gap between germline ends came to 18 bases. CDR3 size: 18 residues.

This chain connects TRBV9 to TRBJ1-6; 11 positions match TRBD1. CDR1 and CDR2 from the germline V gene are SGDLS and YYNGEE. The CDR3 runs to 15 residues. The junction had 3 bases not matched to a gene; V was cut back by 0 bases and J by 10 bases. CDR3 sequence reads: CASSVGGTGGSPLHF. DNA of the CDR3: TGTGCCAGCAGCGTAGGTGGGACAGGGGGATCACCCCTCCACTTT.

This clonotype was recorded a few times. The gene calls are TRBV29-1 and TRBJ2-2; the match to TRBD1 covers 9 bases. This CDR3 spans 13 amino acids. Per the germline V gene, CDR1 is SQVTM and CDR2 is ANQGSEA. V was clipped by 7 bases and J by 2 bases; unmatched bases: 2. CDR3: CSAGQGNTGELFF. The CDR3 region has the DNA TGCAGCGCGGGACAGGGTAACACCGGGGAGCTGTTTTTT.

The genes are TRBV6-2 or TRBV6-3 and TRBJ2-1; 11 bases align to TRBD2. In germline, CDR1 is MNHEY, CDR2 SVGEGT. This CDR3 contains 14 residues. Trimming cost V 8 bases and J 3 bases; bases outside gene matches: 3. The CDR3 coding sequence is TGTGCCAGCGGGGGACTAGCGGACTACAATGAGCAGTTCTTC. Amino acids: CASGGLADYNEQFF.